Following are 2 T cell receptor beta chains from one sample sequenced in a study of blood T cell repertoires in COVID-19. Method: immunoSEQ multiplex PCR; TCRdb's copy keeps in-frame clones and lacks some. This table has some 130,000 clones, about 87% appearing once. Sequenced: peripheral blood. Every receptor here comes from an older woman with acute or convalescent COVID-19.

The CDR3 here is CASSGSQGNQPQHF. CDR3 in DNA: TGTGCCAGCAGTGGGTCACAGGGGAATCAGCCCCAGCATTTT. The chain joins TRBV2 to TRBJ1-5; 7 bases map to TRBD1. Losses at the gene ends were 4 bases for V and 4 bases for J; bases not matched to a gene: 4. The CDR3 totals 14 residues. Looked up from germline, CDR1 is SNHLY and CDR2 is FYNNEI.

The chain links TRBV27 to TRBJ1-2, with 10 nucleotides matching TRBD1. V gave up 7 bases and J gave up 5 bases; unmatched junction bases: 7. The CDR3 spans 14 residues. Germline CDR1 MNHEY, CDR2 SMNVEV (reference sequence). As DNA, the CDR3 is TGTGCCAGCAATTCCCGGGACAGGGGTTATGGCTACACCTTC. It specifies CASNSRDRGYGYTF.